The present TCR beta chain was sequenced within a study of blood T cell repertoires in COVID-19. On the study more broadly: In each case, the material was cDNA or gDNA derived from T cells, B-cell-depleted T cells, or PBMCs.

CDR3 length: 15 amino acids. Per germline, CDR1 LNHDA and CDR2 SQIVND (reference sequence). Trimming left V 6 bases short and J 6 bases short, with 19 bases between. This clone was counted once. Only in-frame clones appear in the TCRdb table, and some are missing; sequencing was by immunoSEQ multiplex PCR. The sample carries some 170,000 clones, approximately 95% recorded once. Sequenced sample: peripheral blood. The chain employs TRBV19 and TRBJ2-3; D not resolved. This clonotype originated in an older woman with COVID-19, enrolled during active disease. CDR3: CASRSRVAVTDTQYF. In nucleotides, the CDR3 is TGTGCCAGTAGGTCTAGAGTTGCGGTGACGGATACGCAGTATTTT.